These 12 T cell receptor beta chains came from one sample sequenced in a study of neoadjuvant nivolumab and ipilimumab in lung cancer. Method: immunoSEQ multiplex PCR; TCRdb's copy keeps in-frame clones and lacks some. The sample contains about 33,000 clones, roughly 90% of which appear only once. The source material was peripheral blood, sampled after neoadjuvant nivolumab, alone or with ipilimumab, at or shortly before surgery. The receptors come from an adult with non-small cell lung cancer.

The genes are TRBV5-1 and TRBJ2-6; 9 nucleotides agree with TRBD1. The CDR3 loop spans 17 amino acids. Trimming cost V 7 bases and J 2 bases; bases outside gene matches: 10. Germline values: CDR1 SGHRS, CDR2 YFSETQ. This CDR3 reads CASFKGTGPTGANVLTF. The CDR3, as DNA: TGCGCCAGCTTTAAAGGGACAGGGCCTACTGGGGCCAACGTCCTGACTTTC. Variable domain in full (rest from reference TRBV5-1 and TRBJ2-6): KAGVTQTPRYLIKTRGQQVTLSCSPISGHRSVSWYQQTPGQGLQFLFEYFSETQRNKGNFPGRFSGRQFSNSRSEMNVSTLELGDSALYLCASFKGTGPTGANVLTFGAGSRLTVL.

The CDR3 nucleotides are TGTGCCATCAGTGAGTACAGGGACGTTGAAGCTTTCTTT. It encodes CAISEYRDVEAFF. The chain recombines TRBV10-3 with TRBJ1-1, with a weak D call TRBD1 (6 bases). This CDR3 region has 13 residues. With 1 base removed from V and 7 bases from J, the gap between germline ends came to 10 bases. The V gene's germline CDR1 is ENHRY and CDR2 SYGVKD.

In this sample, this clone turned up once. The genes are TRBV7-3 and TRBJ2-3, with D maybe TRBD2 (6 bases). Trimming pared 5 bases from V and 13 bases from J, leaving 19 bases between. Germline V gene data show CDR1 as SGHTA and CDR2 as FQGTGA. The CDR3 length is 13 residues. The CDR3 protein is CASSSQDGGFKYF. CDR3 bases: TGTGCCAGCAGCAGCCAGGACGGGGGTTTCAAGTATTTT.

The chain employs TRBV12-5 and TRBJ1-5; the D gene is possibly TRBD1 (5 bases). V was clipped by 3 bases and J by 7 bases, with 13 bases between them. This CDR3 contains 14 residues. In germline, CDR1 is LGHNT, CDR2 FRNRAP. CDR3 residues: CASGFRSGQQPQHF. DNA of the CDR3: TGTGCTAGTGGTTTCCGCTCAGGGCAACAGCCCCAGCATTTT.

This chain links TRBV9 with TRBJ1-2; D gene unclear. Deletions cut 4 bases from V and 7 bases from J, with 20 bases between. This CDR3 is built from 15 residues. CDR1 and CDR2 (germline): SGDLS, YYNGEE. The CDR3 region has the DNA TGTGCCAGCAGCCCCGAGCCCTCCTTTTCTAGTGGCTACACCTTC. Its translation: CASSPEPSFSSGYTF. The variable domain in full, completed from reference TRBV9 and TRBJ1-2, reads DSGVTQTPKHLITATGQRVTLRCSPRSGDLSVYWYQQSLDQGLQFLIQYYNGEERAKGNILERFSAQQFPDLHSELNLSSLELGDSALYFCASSPEPSFSSGYTFGSGTRLTVV.

The CDR3 region has the DNA TGTGCCAGCAGCTTCGGGACTACCTACGAGCAGTACTTC. Its translation: CASSFGTTYEQYF. The rearrangement uses TRBV7-6 and TRBJ2-7, with 7 bases fitting TRBD2. J lost 2 bases, V lost 3 bases, and 1 base had no gene match. This CDR3 spans 13 amino acids. The germline gives CDR1 SGHVS, CDR2 FNYEAQ.

CDR3 residues: CASSLQTSPSYNEQFF. The CDR3 DNA is TGTGCCAGCAGTTTACAGACTAGTCCCTCCTACAATGAGCAGTTCTTC. The chain recombines TRBV27 with TRBJ2-1; possible D gene TRBD2, 6 bases. V shed 2 bases and J shed 0 bases, with 11 bases lying between them. Germline V lookup: CDR1 MNHEY, CDR2 SMNVEV (reference sequence). The CDR3 is 16 amino acids.

CDR3 amino acids: CASSLGSSGSTDTQYF. The CDR3 nucleotides are TGCGCCAGCAGCTTGGGATCTAGCGGAAGCACAGATACGCAGTATTTT. The chain employs TRBV5-1 and TRBJ2-3; 7 bases are a match to TRBD2. CDR3 size: 16 residues. Germline V gene sequence: CDR1 SGHRS, CDR2 YFSETQ. Trimming cost V 0 bases and J 0 bases; bases outside gene matches: 4.

The J gene is TRBJ1-5, the V gene TRBV5-4; D is undetermined. The CDR3 covers 13 residues. Germline V gives CDR1 SGHNT, CDR2 YYREEE (reference sequence). The V and J ends lost 2 bases and 1 base respectively, with 4 bases between them. CDR3 sequence reads: CASSFESNQPQHF. In nucleotides, the CDR3 is TGTGCCAGCAGCTTTGAAAGCAATCAGCCCCAGCATTTT.

The chain recombines TRBV7-2 with TRBJ2-5, with 8 bases that match TRBD2. CDR1 and CDR2 (germline): SGHTA, FQGNSA. The CDR3 sequence is 18 residues long. J lost 5 bases, V lost 1 base, and 15 bases had no gene match. The CDR3 loop reads CASSLGYTGGTRGETQYF. For the CDR3, the DNA is TGTGCCAGCAGCTTAGGGTACACTGGGGGGACTAGGGGCGAGACCCAGTACTTC.

This chain connects TRBV5-1 to TRBJ2-3; no definite D call. CDR1 is SGHRS and CDR2 is YFSETQ in the germline V gene. CDR3 size: 13 residues. With 3 bases removed from V and 1 base from J, the gap between germline ends came to 6 bases. CDR3 in DNA: TGCGCCAGCAGCTCAGATGGCACAGATACGCAGTATTTT. Protein product: CASSSDGTDTQYF.

The chain employs TRBV9 and TRBJ2-7; maybe TRBD1 (6 bases). V lost 1 base and J 0 bases, leaving 17 bases between the germline ends. The germline V gene has CDR1 SGDLS and CDR2 YYNGEE. The CDR3 is made up of 17 amino acids. CDR3 sequence (DNA): TGTGCCAGCAGCGTAACTTTCCAGACAGGAACCTCCTACGAGCAGTACTTC. Translated: CASSVTFQTGTSYEQYF.